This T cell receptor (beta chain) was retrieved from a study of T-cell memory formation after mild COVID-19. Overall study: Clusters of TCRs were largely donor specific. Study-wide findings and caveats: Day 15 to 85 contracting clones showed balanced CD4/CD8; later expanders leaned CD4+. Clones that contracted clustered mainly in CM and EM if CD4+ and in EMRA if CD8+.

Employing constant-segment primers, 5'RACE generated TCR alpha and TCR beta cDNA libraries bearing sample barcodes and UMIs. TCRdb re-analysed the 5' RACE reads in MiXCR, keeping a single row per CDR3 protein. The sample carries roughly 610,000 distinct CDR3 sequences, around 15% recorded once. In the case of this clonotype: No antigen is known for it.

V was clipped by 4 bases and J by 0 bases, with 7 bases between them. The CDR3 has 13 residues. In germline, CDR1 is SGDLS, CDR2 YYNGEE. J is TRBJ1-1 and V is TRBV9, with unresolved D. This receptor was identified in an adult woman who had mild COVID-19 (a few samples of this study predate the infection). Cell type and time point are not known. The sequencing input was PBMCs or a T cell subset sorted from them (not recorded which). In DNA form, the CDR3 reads TGTGCCAGCAGCCCCTACGTGAACACTGAAGCTTTCTTT. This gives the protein CASSPYVNTEAFF.